These 24 T cell receptor beta chains came from one sample sequenced in a study of T cells after posttransplantation cyclophosphamide. Generated by immunoSEQ multiplex PCR, the TCRdb table keeps only in-frame clones and is missing some. This table holds tens of thousands of clones, about 92% found once. Treatment was busulfan-fludarabine conditioning, a marrow graft, and cyclophosphamide on days +3 and +4. The source material was PBMCs, sampled around 58 days after allogeneic stem cell transplant with posttransplant cyclophosphamide. The source of these receptors is a male patient aged 55 to 69 who received an allogeneic stem cell transplant from a related donor and was CMV-positive. Some T cells may be transferred from the graft donor.

Points on this clone: The identical CDR3 is also encoded by other nucleotide sequences in the sample. The chain has TRBV2 and TRBJ2-3; D gene ambiguous. Germline V gives CDR1 SNHLY, CDR2 FYNNEI. The ends were cut back, 5 bases at V and 0 bases at J, with 9 bases in the middle. The CDR3 is 14 amino acids. The CDR3 region is CASSPRTSTDTQYF. CDR3 sequence (DNA): TGTGCCAGCAGTCCCCGTACTAGCACAGATACGCAGTATTTT. Full variable domain (remainder filled in from reference TRBV2 and TRBJ2-3): EPEVTQTPSHQVTQMGQEVILRCVPISNHLYFYWYRQILGQKVEFLVSFYNNEISEKSEIFDDQFSVERPDGSNFTLKIRSTKLEDSAMYFCASSPRTSTDTQYFGPGTRLTVL.

The rearrangement links TRBV19 to TRBJ1-1; D unresolved. V lost 7 bases and J lost 2, with 8 bases in between. CDR1 is LNHDA and CDR2 is SQIVND in the germline V gene (reference sequence). The CDR3 has 12 residues. Written as DNA, the CDR3 is TGTGCCAGTACCCTAGGTAACACTGAAGCTTTCTTT. Its translation is CASTLGNTEAFF.

The chain uses TRBV6-5 and TRBJ1-2; 8 positions match TRBD1. Germline CDR1 and CDR2: MNHEY and SVGAGI. The CDR3 is 14 residues long. V trimming: 6 bases; J trimming: 4 bases; junction bases outside the gene matches: 7. The CDR3 nucleotides read TGTGCCAGCAGCCCGGACAGGGATTCCTATGGCTACACCTTC. Its protein is CASSPDRDSYGYTF.

About this clone: A read error may account for a junction end that differs from germline. The rearrangement links TRBV7-9 to TRBJ2-1; 7 bases are shared with TRBD1. CDR3 size: 16 residues. CDR1 is SEHNR, CDR2 FQNEAQ, per germline (reference sequence). The CDR3 coding sequence is TGTGCCAGCAGCTTAGTGACAGGGTTCTCCGACAATGAGCAGTTCTTC. The encoded protein is CASSLVTGFSDNEQFF.

Notes on this clone: Germline and junction disagree at one end, which may indicate a read error. The V and J genes are TRBV5-4 and TRBJ2-2; 9 bases agree with TRBD2. The CDR3 loop spans 16 amino acids. The germline CDR1 and CDR2 sequences are SGHNT and YYREEE (reference sequence). The CDR3 region has the DNA TGTGCCAGCAGCTTCAAGCGGGGGGCTAACACCAGGGAGCTGTTTTTT. The encoded protein is CASSFKRGANTRELFF. The full variable domain, with the rest looked up from reference TRBV5-4 and TRBJ2-2, is ETGVTQSPTHLIKTRGQQVTLRCSSQSGHNTVSWYQQALGQGPQFIFQYYREEENGRGNFPPRFSGLQFPNYSSELNVNALELDDSALYLCASSFKRGANTRELFFGEGSRLTVL.

This CDR3 reads CASSFAGFSGNTIYF. CDR3 sequence (DNA): TGTGCCAGCAGCTTTGCGGGATTCTCTGGAAACACCATATATTTT. This chain connects TRBV11-2 to TRBJ1-3, with D hard to call. Germline CDR1 is SGHAT and CDR2 is FQNNGV. Trimming left V 3 bases short and J 0 bases short, with 9 bases between. The CDR3 runs 15 residues.

The rearrangement uses TRBV7-9 and TRBJ2-7, with 10 bases aligning to TRBD2. Germline CDR1 reads SEHNR; CDR2 reads FQNEAQ (reference sequence). With V trimmed by 5 bases and J by 7 bases, 8 bases remained unmatched. The CDR3 has 14 residues. CDR3 region: CASSQSGGAREQYV. CDR3 nucleotides: TGTGCCAGCAGCCAAAGCGGGGGGGCTCGGGAGCAGTACGTC.

The gene calls are TRBV10-3 and TRBJ1-1, with D possibly TRBD1 on 5 matching bases. CDR3 length: 14 residues. V lost 4 bases and J 1 base, leaving 10 bases between the germline ends. Germline V gives CDR1 ENHRY, CDR2 SYGVKD. CDR3 coding DNA: TGTGCCATCAGTGCCCCAGGGCCGAACACTGAAGCTTTCTTT. Amino acid sequence: CAISAPGPNTEAFF.

The V and J genes are TRBV7-8 and TRBJ2-7; D ambiguous. V lost 0 bases, J lost 3 bases, and 6 bases lay in between. This CDR3 has 13 amino acids. Germline V CDR1 and CDR2: SGHVS, FQNEAQ. CDR3 sequence (DNA): TGTGCCAGCAGCTTAGCGGCTCACTACGAGCAGTACGTC. It codes for CASSLAAHYEQYV.

The V gene is TRBV5-1, the J gene TRBJ2-1, with TRBD2 as a possible D gene (6 bases). The CDR3 is 17 amino acids. Trimming shortened V by 0 bases and J by 8 bases, and 21 bases separated the two germline ends. The V gene's germline CDR1 is SGHRS and CDR2 YFSETQ. The CDR3 DNA reads as TGCGCCAGCAGCTTGGAAGGTGTACTAGCAAGTGGAGATGAGCAGTTCTTC. Translated, it gives CASSLEGVLASGDEQFF.

V and J are TRBV11-2 and TRBJ2-2; the D is unclear. Germline V gene lookup returns CDR1 SGHAT and CDR2 FQNNGV. Trimming removed 4 bases from V and 1 base from J, with 7 bases in between. CDR3 size: 14 residues. CDR3 protein: CASSSTRNTGELFF. The CDR3 DNA reads TGTGCCAGCAGCTCGACACGGAACACCGGGGAGCTGTTTTTT.

V is TRBV5-6 and J is TRBJ2-1; TRBD2 is a possible D gene (6 bases). The CDR3 consists of 15 residues. V dropped 1 base and J dropped 4 bases, with 12 bases sitting between them. In germline, CDR1 is SGHDT, CDR2 YYEEEE. The DNA of the CDR3 is TGTGCCAGCAGCTTGAGTGCGGGGCCTTACAATGAGCAGTTCTTC. It specifies CASSLSAGPYNEQFF.

The rearrangement links TRBV7-9 to TRBJ2-2; D is unclear. The V end lost 4 bases, the J end lost 3 bases, and 3 bases lay between the germline ends. CDR1 is SEHNR and CDR2 is FQNEAQ in the germline V gene (reference sequence). CDR3 length: 12 residues. The chain's CDR3 is CASSSDTGELFF. DNA of the CDR3: TGTGCCAGCAGCTCTGACACCGGGGAGCTGTTTTTT.

A remark on this clone: Compared with germline, one end of the junction differs, possibly owing to a read error. V gene TRBV28 combines with J gene TRBJ1-6; the D gene is possibly TRBD1 (6 bases). Germline loops: CDR1 MDHEN, CDR2 SYDVKM. This CDR3 has 15 residues. CDR3 protein: CASNLSTGFYSPLHF. As DNA, the CDR3 is TGTGCCAGCAATTTATCTACAGGGTTTTACTCACCCCTCCACTTT. Looking up the rest from reference TRBV28 and TRBJ1-6 gives the full variable domain: DVKVTQSSRYLVKRTGEKVFLECVQDMDHENMFWYRQDPGLGLRLIYFSYDVKMKEKGDIPEGYSVSREKKERFSLILESASTNQTSMYLCASNLSTGFYSPLHFGNGTRLTVT.

The J gene is TRBJ2-1, the V gene TRBV5-1, with D maybe TRBD2 (7 bases). This CDR3 spans 16 amino acids. The V end lost 3 bases, the J end lost 7 bases, and 20 bases lay between the germline ends. Germline V lookup: CDR1 SGHRS, CDR2 YFSETQ. The CDR3 here is CASSSGLGGAINEQFF. The DNA for the CDR3 is TGCGCCAGCAGCTCGGGCCTTGGGGGGGCAATAAATGAGCAGTTCTTC. Full variable domain (remainder filled in from reference TRBV5-1 and TRBJ2-1): KAGVTQTPRYLIKTRGQQVTLSCSPISGHRSVSWYQQTPGQGLQFLFEYFSETQRNKGNFPGRFSGRQFSNSRSEMNVSTLELGDSALYLCASSSGLGGAINEQFFGPGTRLTVL.

The chain has TRBV27 and TRBJ2-1, with 9 bases lining up with TRBD2. Germline lookup yields CDR1 MNHEY and CDR2 SMNVEV (reference sequence). Trimming took 5 bases from V and 4 from J; bases not matched to a gene: 6. The CDR3 length is 15 residues. The CDR3 protein is CASSRDSGGYNEQFF. The CDR3 bases are TGTGCCAGCAGTCGGGATAGCGGGGGTTACAATGAGCAGTTCTTC.

The chain has TRBV6-1 and TRBJ2-7; 8 nucleotides match TRBD1. V shed 4 bases, J shed 0 bases, and the junction held 2 bases outside the gene matches. The CDR3 is 14 amino acids. Germline loops: CDR1 MNHNS, CDR2 SASEGT. The CDR3: CASSAGQGSYEQYV. In nucleotides, the CDR3 is TGTGCCAGCAGTGCCGGACAGGGCTCCTACGAGCAGTACGTC.

The chain couples TRBV6-6 to TRBJ1-4, with D tentatively TRBD1 (5 bases). The CDR3 runs 15 residues. Germline CDR1 and CDR2: MNHNY and SVGAGI (reference sequence). V lost 6 bases and J lost 3, with 14 bases in between. The DNA of the CDR3 is TGTGCCAGCAGAGTAGGGAACAGGCCTAATGAAAAACTGTTTTTT. Translating gives CASRVGNRPNEKLFF.

The gene calls are TRBV29-1 and TRBJ1-2; possible D gene TRBD1, 5 bases. V lost 0 bases, J lost 1 base, and 12 bases lay in between. Germline V gene data show CDR1 as SQVTM and CDR2 as ANQGSEA. The CDR3 totals 15 residues. This CDR3 is CSVEEKDSYNYGYTF. The DNA for the CDR3 is TGCAGCGTTGAAGAAAAAGACAGCTATAACTATGGCTACACCTTC.

The V call is TRBV5-6, the J call TRBJ2-5, with D perhaps matching TRBD1 (5 bases). Germline CDR1 SGHDT, CDR2 YYEEEE. The V and J ends lost 0 bases and 2 bases respectively, with 8 bases between them. The CDR3 is made up of 14 amino acids. CDR3 DNA sequence: TGTGCCAGCAGCTTGGGACAGTGGCAAGAGACCCAGTACTTC. Protein product: CASSLGQWQETQYF.

This clone was seen once. The chain combines TRBV2 with TRBJ2-6, with D maybe TRBD1 (6 bases). V lost 7 bases, J lost 4 bases, and 14 bases lay in between. The CDR3 totals 15 residues. Germline V gene sequence: CDR1 SNHLY, CDR2 FYNNEI. CDR3 sequence: CASITGNTGANVLTF. DNA of the CDR3: TGTGCCAGCATTACAGGGAATACCGGGGCCAACGTCCTGACTTTC.

CDR3 region: CASSQSSGNTIYF. CDR3 nucleotides: TGTGCCAGCTCACAGAGCTCTGGAAACACCATATATTTT. The V and J genes are TRBV18 and TRBJ1-3, with D unclear. The CDR3 has 13 amino acids. V lost 4 bases and J lost 0, with 4 bases in between. Germline-derived CDR1 and CDR2 are KGHSH and LQKENI.

The rearrangement links TRBV5-6 to TRBJ2-7; 11 bases are shared with TRBD1. CDR1 is SGHDT, CDR2 YYEEEE, per germline. The CDR3 spans 16 residues. The J segment lost 3 bases and the V segment lost 0 bases, leaving 5 bases of the junction unmatched. The CDR3 nucleotides read TGTGCCAGCAGCTTGGTTAGGACAGGGGGCGACTACGAGCAGTACGTC. Translated: CASSLVRTGGDYEQYV.

The chain carries TRBV2 and TRBJ2-2; maybe TRBD2 (5 bases). Germline-derived CDR1 and CDR2 are SNHLY and FYNNEI. This CDR3 contains 14 residues. Trimming stripped 7 bases from V and 5 bases from J, with 14 bases between. The CDR3 here is CASKVAQMTGELFF. Here the CDR3 DNA reads TGTGCCAGCAAAGTAGCGCAGATGACCGGGGAGCTGTTTTTT.